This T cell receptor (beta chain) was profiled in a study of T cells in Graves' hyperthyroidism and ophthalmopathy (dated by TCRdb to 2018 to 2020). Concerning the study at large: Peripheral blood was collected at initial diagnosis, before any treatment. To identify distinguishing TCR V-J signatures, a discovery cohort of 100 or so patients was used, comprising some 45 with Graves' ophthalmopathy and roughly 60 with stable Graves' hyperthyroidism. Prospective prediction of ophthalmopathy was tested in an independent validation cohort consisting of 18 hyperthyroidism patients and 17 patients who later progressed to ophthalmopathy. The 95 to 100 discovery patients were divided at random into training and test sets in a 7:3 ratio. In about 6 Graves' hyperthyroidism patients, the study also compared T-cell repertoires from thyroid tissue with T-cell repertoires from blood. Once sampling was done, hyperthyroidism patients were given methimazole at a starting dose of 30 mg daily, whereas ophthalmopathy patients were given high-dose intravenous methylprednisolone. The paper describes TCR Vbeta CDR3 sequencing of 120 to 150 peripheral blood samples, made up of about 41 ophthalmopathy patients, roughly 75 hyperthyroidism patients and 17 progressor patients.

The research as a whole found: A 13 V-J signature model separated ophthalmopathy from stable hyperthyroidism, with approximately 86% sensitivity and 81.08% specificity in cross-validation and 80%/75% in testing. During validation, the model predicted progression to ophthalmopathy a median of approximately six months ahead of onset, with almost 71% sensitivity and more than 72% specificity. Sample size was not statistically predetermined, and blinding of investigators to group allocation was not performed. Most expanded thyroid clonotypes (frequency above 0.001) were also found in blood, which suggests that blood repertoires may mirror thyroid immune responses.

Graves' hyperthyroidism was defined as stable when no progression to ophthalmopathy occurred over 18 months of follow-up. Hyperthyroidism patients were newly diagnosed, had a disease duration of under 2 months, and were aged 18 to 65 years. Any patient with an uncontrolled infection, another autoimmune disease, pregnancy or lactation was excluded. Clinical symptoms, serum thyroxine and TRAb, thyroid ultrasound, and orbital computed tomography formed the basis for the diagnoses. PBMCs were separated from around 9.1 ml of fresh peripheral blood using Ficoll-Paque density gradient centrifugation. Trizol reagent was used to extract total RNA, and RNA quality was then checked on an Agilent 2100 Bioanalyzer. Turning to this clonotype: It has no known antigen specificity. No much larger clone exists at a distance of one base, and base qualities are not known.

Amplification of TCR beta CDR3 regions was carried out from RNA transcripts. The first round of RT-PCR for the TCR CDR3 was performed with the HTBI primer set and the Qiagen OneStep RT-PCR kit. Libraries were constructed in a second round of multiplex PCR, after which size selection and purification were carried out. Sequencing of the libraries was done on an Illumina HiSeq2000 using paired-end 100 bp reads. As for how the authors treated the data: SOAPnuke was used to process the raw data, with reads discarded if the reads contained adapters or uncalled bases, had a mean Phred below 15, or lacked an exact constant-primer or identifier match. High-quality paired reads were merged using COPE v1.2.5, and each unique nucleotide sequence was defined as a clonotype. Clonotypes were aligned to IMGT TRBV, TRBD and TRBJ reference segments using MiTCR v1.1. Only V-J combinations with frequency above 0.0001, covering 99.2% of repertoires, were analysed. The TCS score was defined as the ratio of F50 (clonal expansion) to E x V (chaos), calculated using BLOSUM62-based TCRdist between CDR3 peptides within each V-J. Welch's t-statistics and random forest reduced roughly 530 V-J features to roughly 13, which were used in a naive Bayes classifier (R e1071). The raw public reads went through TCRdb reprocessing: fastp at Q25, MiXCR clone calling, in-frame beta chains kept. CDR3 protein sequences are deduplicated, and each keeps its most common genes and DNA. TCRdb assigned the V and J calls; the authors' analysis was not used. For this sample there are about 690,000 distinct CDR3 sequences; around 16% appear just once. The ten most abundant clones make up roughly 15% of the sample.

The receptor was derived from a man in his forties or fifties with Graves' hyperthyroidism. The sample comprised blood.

CDR3 loop: CASRKQQTGQETQYF. Read as DNA, the sequence is TGTGCCAGCAGAAAACAGCAGACAGGACAAGAGACCCAGTACTTC. The chain is assembled from TRBV6-2 or TRBV6-3 and TRBJ2-5; TRBD1 is a possible D gene, resting on 6 matching bases. V sheds 6 bases and J sheds 2 bases, leaving 16 bases between their ends. From the cysteine through the phenylalanine, the CDR3 covers 15 amino acids. The kept DNA is CDR3 alone, 45 bases in frame from the first base. CDR1 MNHEY and CDR2 SVGEGT were looked up in the germline V gene.